Listed below are T cell receptor beta chains from one sample, sequenced in a study of T cells in Graves' hyperthyroidism and ophthalmopathy. TCRdb re-called the multiplex PCR reads through MiXCR, storing one row per CDR3 protein. The sample has under 300,000 distinct CDR3 sequences; approximately 26% are singletons. The sequencing sample was made of blood. These receptors came from a man aged 40-49 years with Graves' hyperthyroidism that later progressed to Graves' ophthalmopathy. Both conserved end residues are part of each CDR3. Fields, in order: V gene, D gene, clone size, J gene, CDR3 DNA, CDR3 protein. D genes are given only for firm matches. Only part of the rows carry a size: once, few, many, or a class if the clone is expanded.

TRBV18,NA,NA,TRBJ2-5,TGTGCCAGCTCACCCCTACAGGGGAGCGGGCAAGAGACCCAGTACTTC,CASSPLQGSGQETQYF
TRBV6-5,NA,many,TRBJ2-6,TGTGCCAGCAGTTATCGGGGTTCTGGGGCCAACGTCCTGACTTTC,CASSYRGSGANVLTF
TRBV29-1,TRBD1,many,TRBJ2-5,TGCAGCGTGAGCCTAGGGACAGGGGAAGAGACCCAGTACTTC,CSVSLGTGEETQYF
TRBV10-3,TRBD1,many,TRBJ1-2,TGTGCCATCAGTCGAAGCTCGGGACAGGATGACTATGGCTACACCTTC,CAISRSSGQDDYGYTF
TRBV24-1,NA,many,TRBJ1-2,TGTGCCACCAGTGATGAACAGGCCCCCTATGGCTACACCTTC,CATSDEQAPYGYTF
TRBV12-3/TRBV12-4,NA,NA,TRBJ1-1,TGTGCCAGCAGCCAATATGGAGGTGAGGGAACTGAAGCTTTCTTT,CASSQYGGEGTEAFF
TRBV2,NA,many,TRBJ2-7,TGTGCCAGCAGAGAGGGGACGGGTGTTTCCTACGAGCAGTACTTC,CASREGTGVSYEQYF
TRBV6-5,TRBD2,NA,TRBJ2-7,TGTGCCAGCAGTTATCGGGGGGATACCTCCTACGAGCAGTACTTC,CASSYRGDTSYEQYF
TRBV18,TRBD2,many,TRBJ2-5,TGTGCCAGCTCACCAGCGGGGGGAGAGACCCAGTACTTC,CASSPAGGETQYF
TRBV3-1,TRBD1,many,TRBJ2-7,TGTGCCAGCAGCCCAAGACAGGGGTTCGAGCAGTACTTC,CASSPRQGFEQYF
TRBV11-3,NA,NA,TRBJ1-1,TGTGCCAGCAGCGCCAACACGGGGAACACTGAAGCTTTCTTT,CASSANTGNTEAFF
TRBV28,NA,many,TRBJ1-5,TGTGCCAGCAGTTTATATGGGGGGCTCAATCAGCCCCAGCATTTT,CASSLYGGLNQPQHF
TRBV25-1,NA,many,TRBJ2-7,TGTGCCAGCAGTGATTCGTGGCAGGCCCGGTACTTC,CASSDSWQARYF
TRBV11-2,TRBD2,many,TRBJ2-1,TGTGCCAGCAGCCCCCTTACTAGCGGGGGGAGCTATCTGTTCTTC,CASSPLTSGGSYLFF
TRBV20-1,NA,many,TRBJ1-3,TGCAGTGCTAACTCCGGAAACACCATATATTTT,CSANSGNTIYF
TRBV2,NA,many,TRBJ1-2,TGTGCCAGCAATCTCCTTAAGGAGGGCTACACCTTC,CASNLLKEGYTF
TRBV6-5,NA,many,TRBJ1-1,TGTGCCAGCAGTTACGAGATTAGGAACACTGAAGCTTTCTTT,CASSYEIRNTEAFF
TRBV5-1,NA,many,TRBJ2-7,TGCGCCAGCAGCTTGGGTTTTGTGGGCCAAACCTACGAGCAGTACTTC,CASSLGFVGQTYEQYF
TRBV12-3/TRBV12-4,NA,NA,TRBJ1-1,TGTGCCAGCAGTTTATGGGGGTTCGCGGACACTGAAGCTTTCTTT,CASSLWGFADTEAFF
TRBV20-1,NA,NA,TRBJ1-5,TGCAGTGCTAGTTCGCGACAGACTAGCAATCAGCCCCAGCATTTT,CSASSRQTSNQPQHF
TRBV27,NA,many,TRBJ2-1,TGTGCCAGCAGCGGGTTGGAGGGGGACAATGAGCAGTTCTTC,CASSGLEGDNEQFF
TRBV10-3,TRBD1,many,TRBJ1-2,TGTGCCACCGAGGACAGGGACCTCGCCAGAGGCTACACCTTC,CATEDRDLARGYTF
TRBV11-3,TRBD2,once,TRBJ2-7,TGTGCCAGCAGCTTAGATCCTAGCGGGAGAGGCCAGTACTTC,CASSLDPSGRGQYF
TRBV20-1,NA,NA,TRBJ1-5,TGCAGTGCTAGAGAGGCAGTGGTTAGCAATCAGCCCCAGCATTTT,CSAREAVVSNQPQHF
TRBV28,TRBD1,once,TRBJ1-5,TGTGCCAGCAGTTTGACCGGGACAGGGAATAGCAATCAGCCCCAGCATTTT,CASSLTGTGNSNQPQHF
TRBV6-2/TRBV6-3,NA,NA,TRBJ1-5,TGTGCCAGCAGCGTTTCCGGGGGCACGAGCAATCAGCCCCAGCATTTT,CASSVSGGTSNQPQHF
TRBV18,NA,many,TRBJ1-2,TGTGCCAGCTACGTGCGGGAGGGAATGTACGGCTACACCTTC,CASYVREGMYGYTF
TRBV29-1,NA,many,TRBJ2-7,TGCAGCGTTGAAGAGGGAACAGGACCCTACGAGCAGTACTTC,CSVEEGTGPYEQYF
TRBV24-1,TRBD1,many,TRBJ1-1,TGTGCCACCAGTAAGGACAGGCTGAACACTGAAGCTTTCTTT,CATSKDRLNTEAFF
TRBV6-2/TRBV6-3,TRBD2,many,TRBJ2-5,TGTGCCAGCAGTTACATTAGCGGGAGGGCCTTAGAGACCCAGTACTTC,CASSYISGRALETQYF
TRBV18,NA,many,TRBJ1-5,TGTGCCAGCTCACCTGAACAGGGAAATCAGCCCCAGCATTTT,CASSPEQGNQPQHF
TRBV28,NA,NA,TRBJ1-1,TGTGCCAGCAGTCAAAATCCATCGACGCGGGGTAAGGTAGCTTTCTTT,CASSQNPSTRGKVAFF
TRBV6-1,TRBD1,many,TRBJ2-7,TGTGCCAGCAGTGTGGGACAGTCCTCCTACGAGCAGTACTTC,CASSVGQSSYEQYF
TRBV28,TRBD1,many,TRBJ1-2,TGTGCCAGCACCCTCAGGGGGTTTTATGGCTACACCTTC,CASTLRGFYGYTF
TRBV7-8,NA,many,TRBJ2-7,TGTGCCAGCAGCTTAGGGCAGGGTGAACTTAACGAGCAGTACTTC,CASSLGQGELNEQYF
TRBV5-8,TRBD1,NA,TRBJ1-1,TGTGCCAGCAGGGGGACAGGGGACGGGGGGACTGAAGCTTTCTTT,CASRGTGDGGTEAFF
TRBV18,NA,many,TRBJ2-7,TGTGCCAGCTCACCACAGACCGGTCTGGGCGAGCAGTACTTC,CASSPQTGLGEQYF
TRBV6-1,NA,many,TRBJ1-5,TGTGCCAGCCTGGACAAGGGTGGTCATAGCAATCAGCCCCAGCATTTT,CASLDKGGHSNQPQHF
TRBV7-9,NA,many,TRBJ2-5,TGTGCCAGCAGCTTAGAAACAGTCCAAGAGACCCAGTACTTC,CASSLETVQETQYF
TRBV7-2,NA,many,TRBJ2-7,TGTGCCAGCAGCTTACTTCGAGACTATCGCTACGAGCAGTACTTC,CASSLLRDYRYEQYF
TRBV9,NA,NA,TRBJ2-7,TGTGCCAGCAGCGTAGGTGGGGGTCCCAACTCCTACGAGCAGTACTTC,CASSVGGGPNSYEQYF
TRBV7-8,NA,NA,TRBJ2-2,TGTGCCAGCAGCCCCAGGACGGGCAGGGGCGGGGAGCTGTTTTTT,CASSPRTGRGGELFF
TRBV29-1,NA,NA,TRBJ2-4,TGCAGCGCCCCAGGTGAGGGCCAAAACATTCAGTACTTC,CSAPGEGQNIQYF
TRBV28,TRBD1,NA,TRBJ2-5,TGTGCCAGCAGATCGGGACAGGGGGGAAAAGAGACCCAGTACTTC,CASRSGQGGKETQYF
TRBV12-5,TRBD1,many,TRBJ2-2,TGTGCTAGTGGTTCGGATGGACAGGGGCTCAGTGGCGGGGAGCTGTTTTTT,CASGSDGQGLSGGELFF
TRBV9,NA,many,TRBJ1-1,TGTGCCAGCAGCGTTGGAGGGGGGTTCACTGAAGCTTTCTTT,CASSVGGGFTEAFF
TRBV27,NA,NA,TRBJ2-5,TGTGCCAGCAGTTCCTCCCTTGGAGGGTACCAAGAGACCCAGTACTTC,CASSSSLGGYQETQYF
TRBV5-1,NA,many,TRBJ2-5,TGTGCCAGCAGCTTAGAAGAGACCCAGTACTTC,CASSLEETQYF
TRBV6-1,TRBD1,NA,TRBJ2-7,TGTGCCAGCAGACTCACAGGGGCCCCGTACGAGCAGTACTTC,CASRLTGAPYEQYF
TRBV9,TRBD2,many,TRBJ2-7,TGTGCCAGCAGCCCCAGCGGGAGGCCAACCTACGAGCAGTACTTC,CASSPSGRPTYEQYF